These T cell receptor beta chains were read from a single sample in a study of blood T cell repertoires in COVID-19. TCRdb keeps only in-frame clones here, not all; method: immunoSEQ multiplex PCR. The sample lists 100,000 to 150,000 clones; more than 85% were seen once. The sample was peripheral blood. These receptors were collected from a man aged 45-65 years with active or convalescent COVID-19. Both conserved end residues are part of each CDR3.

V gene,J gene,CDR3 protein
TRBV10-1,TRBJ2-1,CASSFGQGRFRYNEQFF
TRBV2,TRBJ2-6,CASSVEGAGANVLTF
TRBV11-2,TRBJ1-3,CASSLDTAGPGNTIYF
TRBV10-3,TRBJ2-7,CAISDPGTSGSYEQYF
TRBV7-7,TRBJ2-5,CASSFGLAGTQETQYF
TRBV2,TRBJ2-2,CASGQGSSTGELFF
TRBV2,TRBJ1-4,CASRADMRNEKLFF
TRBV27,TRBJ2-2,CASSARVRNLNTGELFF
TRBV11-3,TRBJ2-2,CASSSHPGTGELFF
TRBV9,TRBJ2-7,CASSEGTSGWGYEQYF
TRBV20-1,TRBJ2-7,CSAEGAYEQYF
TRBV29-1,TRBJ2-7,CSVTATGKIRDEQYF
TRBV28,TRBJ2-3,CASLDSRTDTQYF
TRBV9,TRBJ2-6,CASSHTPGQGLTGANVLTF
TRBV30,TRBJ2-7,CAWSSDRFYEQYF
TRBV3-1/TRBV3-2,TRBJ1-1,CASSRRDRDTEAFF
TRBV7-2,TRBJ2-2,CASSPTGLLNTGELFF
TRBV19,TRBJ2-7,CASKSKLAGGPYEQYF
TRBV11-2,TRBJ1-6,CASSFGQGGNSPLHF